The 20 T cell receptor beta chains presented below share a single source sample, sequenced in a study of blood T cells in healthy people across ages. The use of a sample-barcoded 5' primer and a J-beta primer mix characterized a second PCR of about 7 to 12 cycles. In TCRdb, the 5' RACE reads were re-called with MiXCR into one record per CDR3 protein. The repertoire holds about 1.6 million distinct CDR3 sequences, with roughly 30% as singletons. The sample comprised blood. Source of these receptors: a woman aged 25 to 39 in good health.

The CDR3: CSASRTAKDTEAFF. In DNA, the CDR3 is TGCAGTGCTAGTAGGACTGCCAAGGACACTGAAGCTTTCTTT. V gene TRBV20-1 combines with J gene TRBJ1-1; D is unclear. The germline V gene has CDR1 DFQATT and CDR2 SNEGSKA (reference sequence). Trimming shortened V by 3 bases and J by 3 bases, and 14 bases separated the two germline ends. This CDR3 region has 14 residues.

This clonotype came up a few times. V gene TRBV7-3 combines with J gene TRBJ2-1; 10 bases are a match to TRBD2. Germline V CDR1 and CDR2: SGHTA, FQGTGA. V shed 5 bases, J shed 7 bases, and the junction held 11 bases outside the gene matches. This CDR3 spans 16 amino acids. In nucleotides, the CDR3 is TGTGCCAGCAGCCCGAACAGCGGGAGGGCCGCGAATGAGCAGTTCTTC. Amino acids: CASSPNSGRAANEQFF.

This chain uses TRBV20-1 with TRBJ1-2; 9 bases fit TRBD1. J was trimmed by 4 bases and V by 5 bases; bases with no gene match: 8. The CDR3 extends over 14 amino acids. The germline gives CDR1 DFQATT, CDR2 SNEGSKA (reference sequence). CDR3 sequence: CSAPGTGLLYGYTF. In DNA, the CDR3 is TGCAGTGCTCCCGGGACAGGGTTGCTCTATGGCTACACCTTC.

The gene calls are TRBV29-1 and TRBJ2-1; D is perhaps TRBD2 (7 bases). V shed 7 bases and J shed 8 bases, with 15 bases lying between them. The CDR3 has 12 residues. Per germline, CDR1 SQVTM and CDR2 ANQGSEA. CDR3 DNA: TGCAGCGCCAAGATCGGGGGGCATGAGCAGTTCTTC. Amino acid sequence: CSAKIGGHEQFF.

This clonotype was observed a few times. J is TRBJ2-3 and V is TRBV12-3 or TRBV12-4; D gene uncertain. Trimming cost V 7 bases and J 5 bases, with 7 bases left between them. The CDR3 extends over 11 amino acids. CDR3 coding DNA: TGTGCCAGCACTCACGGAGATACGCAGTATTTT. It yields the protein CASTHGDTQYF.

With respect to this clonotype: The junction shows a germline mismatch at one end, possibly a read error. The chain joins TRBV30 to TRBJ2-7, with no clear D. In germline, CDR1 is GTSNPN, CDR2 SVGIG (reference sequence). The CDR3 is made up of 16 amino acids. CDR3 protein: CTWSPPLKGISYEQYF. The CDR3 coding sequence is TGTACCTGGAGTCCACCACTTAAGGGTATCTCCTACGAGCAGTACTTC.

This chain connects TRBV7-2 to TRBJ2-1; the match to TRBD1 covers 7 bases. This CDR3 is 16 amino acids long. The V gene's germline CDR1 is SGHTA and CDR2 FQGNSA. V gave up 5 bases and J gave up 5 bases; unmatched junction bases: 12. CDR3 region: CASSKYEGAYDNEQFF. The DNA of the CDR3 is TGTGCCAGCAGCAAATACGAGGGGGCTTACGACAATGAGCAGTTCTTC.

A few counts support this clonotype. V is TRBV20-1 and J is TRBJ1-2; D gene unclear. Per germline, CDR1 DFQATT and CDR2 SNEGSKA (reference sequence). V was cut by 3 bases and J by 4 bases, with 9 bases left in between. The CDR3 is 12 residues long. DNA of the CDR3: TGCAGTGCTAGCGAGCGTCTCTATGGCTACACCTTC. This codes for CSASERLYGYTF.

A few counts support this clonotype. The chain carries TRBV27 and TRBJ2-1; 7 positions agree with TRBD2. Germline V CDR1 and CDR2: MNHEY, SMNVEV (reference sequence). The CDR3 sequence is 14 residues long. The V gene end was trimmed by 4 bases and the J gene end by 7 bases; junction bases not matched to a gene: 7. CDR3 bases: TGTGCCAGCAGTTCGGGGGAGGGTGGAAATGAGCAGTTCTTC. Its translation is CASSSGEGGNEQFF.

This rearrangement joins TRBV6-5 to TRBJ2-7, with a weak D call TRBD1 (6 bases). Deletions cut 6 bases from V and 0 bases from J, with 15 bases between. CDR3 size: 15 residues. The germline gives CDR1 MNHEY, CDR2 SVGAGI. The CDR3 reads CASRRQALSSYEQYF. The CDR3 bases are TGTGCCAGCAGACGACAGGCATTGAGCTCCTACGAGCAGTACTTC.

About this clonotype: An end of the junction differs from the germline gene, which may be a read error. The CDR3 DNA is TGTGCCAGCAGCCCGGACGGGACTAGCGCTTCCTGCGAGCAGTACTTC. Translated: CASSPDGTSASCEQYF. The V and J genes are TRBV9 and TRBJ2-5; 10 nucleotides match TRBD2. The better agreement between TRBJ2-7 and the DNA end casts doubt on the J call. CDR1 is SGDLS, CDR2 YYNGEE, per germline. This CDR3 has 16 amino acids.

The chain links TRBV28 to TRBJ1-1, with D possibly being TRBD1 (5 bases). The CDR3 extends over 15 amino acids. Germline lookup yields CDR1 MDHEN and CDR2 SYDVKM. Trimming removed 8 bases from V and 1 base from J, with 17 bases in between. The CDR3 coding sequence is TGTGCCAGCTCAAAACTAGGGACGGGGAACACTGAAGCTTTCTTT. Protein product: CASSKLGTGNTEAFF.

This clonotype was picked up a small number of times. The rearrangement joins TRBV3-1 to TRBJ1-1; TRBD1 matches at 9 bases. With 5 bases clipped from V and 6 bases from J, the junction kept 10 bases outside the gene matches. Germline CDR1 reads LGHDT; CDR2 reads YNNKEL (reference sequence). The CDR3 has 15 residues. The CDR3 sequence is CASSFTGQGFSEAFF. In DNA form, the CDR3 reads TGTGCCAGCAGCTTTACGGGACAGGGATTCTCTGAAGCTTTCTTT. Filled out from reference TRBV3-1 and TRBJ1-1, the complete variable domain reads DTAVSQTPKYLVTQMGNDKSIKCEQNLGHDTMYWYKQDSKKFLKIMFSYNNKELIINETVPNRFSPKSPDKAHLNLHINSLELGDSAVYFCASSFTGQGFSEAFFGQGTRLTVV.

The chain employs TRBV6-5 and TRBJ2-3; TRBD2 agrees at 11 bases. This CDR3 has 19 residues. The ends lost 2 bases at V and 0 bases at J; junction bases unmatched: 10. Per germline, CDR1 MNHEY and CDR2 SVGAGI. The CDR3 reads CASSYLGTSGSPSTDTQYF. The CDR3 DNA is TGTGCCAGCAGTTACCTGGGGACTAGCGGATCACCTAGCACAGATACGCAGTATTTT.

The DNA for the CDR3 is TGTGCCAGCAGCCCTCGGGCCAACTCCTACAATGAGCAGTTCTTC. Protein sequence: CASSPRANSYNEQFF. The chain is built from TRBV9 and TRBJ2-1; no clear D. Between the trimmed V and J ends, which lost 4 bases and 0 bases, there was a span of 11 bases. The germline CDR1 and CDR2 sequences are SGDLS and YYNGEE. The CDR3 length is 15 residues.

The rearrangement joins TRBV20-1 to TRBJ2-1, with TRBD2 matching over 7 bases. The length of the CDR3 is 12 residues. Germline trimming cut 5 bases from V and 7 bases from J; bases unmatched to any gene: 5. Germline CDR1 and CDR2: DFQATT and SNEGSKA (reference sequence). CDR3 residues: CSAWDYQNEQFF. The CDR3, as DNA: TGCAGTGCTTGGGACTACCAAAATGAGCAGTTCTTC.

This chain uses TRBV5-1 with TRBJ1-1; D is perhaps TRBD1 (5 bases). This CDR3 is built from 14 residues. Germline loops: CDR1 SGHRS, CDR2 YFSETQ. V shed 4 bases and J shed 1 base, with 11 bases lying between them. CDR3 residues: CASSRGGRNTEAFF. The CDR3 region has the DNA TGCGCCAGCAGCCGTGGGGGACGGAACACTGAAGCTTTCTTT.

This clonotype has more than one count but fewer than ten. This chain uses TRBV10-3 with TRBJ1-5; 9 bases fit TRBD1. This CDR3 contains 15 residues. Germline V gene data show CDR1 as ENHRY and CDR2 as SYGVKD. Unmatched junction bases numbered 7, after V lost 6 bases and J lost 4 bases. In nucleotides, the CDR3 is TGTGCCATCAGCAGGGACAGGGCCAATAATCAGCCCCAGCATTTT. Amino acid sequence: CAISRDRANNQPQHF.

This clonotype was observed many times. V is TRBV12-3 or TRBV12-4 and J is TRBJ2-5; 8 nucleotides match TRBD2. The CDR3 spans 15 residues. The V gene end was trimmed by 3 bases and the J gene end by 2 bases; junction bases not matched to a gene: 5. CDR3 nucleotides: TGTGCCAGCAGTTTTGGCGGGAGGATGCAAGAGACCCAGTACTTC. Translating gives CASSFGGRMQETQYF.

This sequence joins TRBV13 and TRBJ2-3, with D unresolved. The CDR3 contains 14 residues. V was shortened by 5 bases and J by 0 bases, with 9 bases between the two germline ends. CDR1 is PRHDT and CDR2 is FYEKMQ in the germline V gene (reference sequence). CDR3 protein: CASSPEASTDTQYF. The CDR3, as DNA: TGTGCCAGCAGCCCAGAAGCCAGCACAGATACGCAGTATTTT. Together with reference TRBV13 and TRBJ2-3, the CDR3 gives the full variable domain: AAGVIQSPRHLIKEKRETATLKCYPIPRHDTVYWYQQGPGQDPQFLISFYEKMQSDKGSIPDRFSAQQFSDYHSELNMSSLELGDSALYFCASSPEASTDTQYFGPGTRLTVL.